The 11 T cell receptor beta chains below were found in one sample sequenced in a study of vaccination effects on CD4 cells after COVID-19. Sequencing used immunoSEQ multiplex PCR; TCRdb keeps in-frame clones, though not all of them. The sample gives 20,000 to 30,000 clones, about 75% of which show up once; roughly a sixth is in the top ten. Antigen-specific CD4+ T cells were first expanded with viral peptide pools by the ViraFEST assay and only then sequenced. Culture proceeded for 9 to 11 days, and CD4+ T cells were then isolated. This individual tested PCR-positive for SARS-CoV-2 infection between March and December 2020. For these receptors, no antigen is known. Sequencing was performed on CD4+ T cells from PBMCs cultured with SARS-CoV-2 spike peptides, taken before COVID-19 vaccination. The receptors here all came from a human donor who had a prior SARS-CoV-2 infection.

The gene calls are TRBV6-5 and TRBJ2-7, with D possibly being TRBD2 (5 bases). This CDR3 is 12 amino acids long. Germline CDR1 and CDR2: MNHEY and SVGAGI. V lost 4 bases to trimming and J lost 6 bases, with 10 bases between them. CDR3 loop: CASSSPSTEQYF. CDR3 coding DNA: TGTGCCAGCAGTTCCCCTAGCACCGAGCAGTACTTC.

The V and J genes are TRBV6-5 and TRBJ1-1, with unresolved D. This CDR3 has 13 amino acids. Germline values: CDR1 MNHEY, CDR2 SVGAGI. V was clipped by 6 bases and J by 8 bases, with 16 bases between them. CDR3 nucleotides: TGTGCCAGCAGCCTCCGGGCCCCCGCCGAAGCTTTCTTT. Its protein product is CASSLRAPAEAFF.

The rearrangement links TRBV2 to TRBJ2-1, with 13 bases that match TRBD2. The length of the CDR3 is 16 residues. Germline V lookup: CDR1 SNHLY, CDR2 FYNNEI. The junction had 3 bases not matched to a gene; V was cut back by 2 bases and J by 5 bases. The CDR3 DNA reads TGTGCCAGCAGTGAAAGGGGACTAGCGGGAAACAATGAGCAGTTCTTC. This translates into CASSERGLAGNNEQFF. The full variable domain, rest sourced from reference TRBV2 and TRBJ2-1, is EPEVTQTPSHQVTQMGQEVILRCVPISNHLYFYWYRQILGQKVEFLVSFYNNEISEKSEIFDDQFSVERPDGSNFTLKIRSTKLEDSAMYFCASSERGLAGNNEQFFGPGTRLTVL.

The chain has TRBV3-1 (or the pseudogene TRBV3-2) and TRBJ1-6, with a tentative D call TRBD1 (5 bases). CDR1 LGHDT and CDR2 YNNKEL come from the germline V gene (reference sequence). The CDR3 has 17 residues. V was trimmed by 2 bases and J by 7 bases, leaving 18 bases between them. The CDR3 region is CASSQHRGGASNSPLHF. The CDR3 DNA reads as TGTGCCAGCAGCCAACACCGTGGAGGGGCTAGCAATTCACCCCTCCACTTT.

The CDR3 DNA follows: TGTGCCAGCAGCCAAGACACCGGGACTAGCGGGAGCAAGCAGTTCTTC. Translation: CASSQDTGTSGSKQFF. V and J are TRBV4-2 and TRBJ2-1; 14 nucleotides agree with TRBD2. Germline V gene sequence: CDR1 LGHNA, CDR2 YNFKEQ. Losses at the gene ends were 0 bases for V and 11 bases for J; bases not matched to a gene: 6. This CDR3 has 16 residues.

The chain joins TRBV5-1 to TRBJ2-1; 7 nucleotides agree with TRBD2. V lost 0 bases and J lost 6; bases outside the gene matches: 3. The CDR3 covers 14 residues. Germline V gene sequence: CDR1 SGHRS, CDR2 YFSETQ. CDR3 sequence (DNA): TGCGCCAGCAGCTTGGATAGACTAGCCAATGAGCAGTTCTTC. This sequence encodes CASSLDRLANEQFF.

A single count supports this clone. This sequence joins TRBV18 and TRBJ2-3; D is perhaps TRBD2 (6 bases). Germline lookup yields CDR1 KGHSH and CDR2 LQKENI. The CDR3 loop spans 15 amino acids. Trimming left V 1 base short and J 5 bases short, with 13 bases between. The CDR3 bases are TGTGCCAGCTCACCACTTCTAGCGACGGGAGATACGCAGTATTTT. It is translated as CASSPLLATGDTQYF.

The rearrangement links TRBV4-3 to TRBJ2-3, with 7 bases matching TRBD2. The junction had 8 bases not matched to a gene; V was cut back by 0 bases and J by 2 bases. Looked up from germline, CDR1 is LGHNA and CDR2 is YSLEER. This CDR3 has 17 residues. This CDR3 is CASSQERAGDITDTQYF. The CDR3 DNA is TGCGCCAGCAGCCAAGAACGCGCGGGAGACATCACAGATACGCAGTATTTT.

This clone was seen a few times. V usage is TRBV4-2 and J usage is TRBJ2-7; the match to TRBD2 covers 7 bases. The CDR3 spans 15 residues. V trimming: 0 bases; J trimming: 3 bases; junction bases outside the gene matches: 5. The germline V gene has CDR1 LGHNA and CDR2 YNFKEQ. DNA of the CDR3: TGTGCCAGCAGCCAAGAAAGTCGCGGGGGCTACGAGCAGTACTTC. The encoded protein is CASSQESRGGYEQYF.

This clone appeared once. The chain uses TRBV7-9 and TRBJ2-3, with 10 positions matching TRBD2. The CDR3 covers 15 residues. The V gene end was trimmed by 5 bases and the J gene end by 1 base; junction bases not matched to a gene: 3. Germline CDR1 SEHNR, CDR2 FQNEAQ (reference sequence). The CDR3 sequence is CASSRAGGGTDTQYF. CDR3 sequence (DNA): TGTGCCAGCAGCCGAGCGGGGGGGGGCACAGATACGCAGTATTTT.

This chain joins TRBV11-3 and TRBJ2-1; 11 nucleotides agree with TRBD1. The junction had 4 bases not matched to a gene; V was cut back by 5 bases and J by 4 bases. The CDR3 extends over 15 amino acids. Germline V gives CDR1 SGHNT, CDR2 YENEEA. Here the CDR3 reads CASSIGQGAYNEQFF. CDR3 sequence (DNA): TGTGCCAGCAGCATTGGACAGGGGGCTTACAATGAGCAGTTCTTC.